The T cell receptor (beta chain) described here comes from a study of shared clonotypes between healthy human individuals (TCRdb year 2020). About the study as a whole: A few men and a couple of women, aged 18 to 49 years, made up the cohort. The study deeply sequenced blood TCR repertoires of about 5 healthy adults to estimate repertoire size and the extent of clonotype sharing between individuals. Per donor, leukapheresis produced somewhere between about 0.9 and 9 billion PBMCs. For each donor, CD4 naive and CD4 memory were each given three plates, CD8 naive was given two plates, and CD8 memory was given one plate. Different laboratories and diverse techniques were used to prepare libraries and sequence TCR repertoires, to increase sequencing depth and limit assay-specific biases. Overall results and qualifications from the work: Pairwise subsampling led to the expectation that sequencing depth would affect the degree of clonotype sharing among donors. The genetic and exposure-history diversity represented was limited by the small number of donors. Compared with non-shared clonotypes, clonotypes shared by all four sorted-subset donors had higher generation probabilities. Sampling was restricted to blood, and TCR repertoires in tissue are likely to differ from TCR repertoires in blood. Even with the large sequencing depth, rarefaction of the sorted-subset datasets indicated that sequencing was incomplete. Across a few donors, roughly 5.1% of naive CD4, roughly 3.5% of naive CD8, 2% to 2.5% of memory CD4, and around 0.4% of memory CD8 clonotypes were shared. Naive subsets generally had larger estimated clonotype richness than memory subsets did.

The CDR3 spans 16 residues, from the cysteine through the phenylalanine. The kept DNA is CDR3 alone, 48 bases in frame from the first base. The junction shows trimming of 4 bases on V and 5 bases on J, plus 20 bases between the germline ends. CDR1 and CDR2, per the germline V gene, are SGHVS and FQNEAQ. Using the deep immunoSEQ assay, multiplex PCR amplified TCR CDR3 regions from genomic DNA. Extracted genomic DNA from each cell subset was distributed evenly across all wells of several immunoSEQ 96-well plates, and each plate was treated as a replicate. Each replicate PCR for sorted subsets received around 210 ng genomic DNA, equal to about 30,000 T cell genomes. Purified libraries were measured with a Qubit 3.0 fluorometer, size-checked on a Bioanalyzer 2100, and measured again with the KAPA Library Quantification kit. Each immunoSEQ 96-well plate was sequenced on its own single-read 150-cycle Illumina NextSeq 550 flow cell. As for the original processing: Because the immunoSEQ output included only junctional sequences and no quality scores, the filtering could not be the same as the filtering used for full-length reads. Sequences were annotated with PyIR, a Python wrapper for IgBLAST v1.9, and V/J genes and CDR3 were assigned using IMGT germline references. Reads with weak V/J assignments (E-value above 1e-6), missing CDR3, stop codons, out-of-frame junctions, or ambiguous translated residues were removed. V3J clonotypes were defined as sequences sharing the same inferred V gene, J gene, and CDR3 amino acid sequence. To compute the percentage overlap between repertoires, the number of shared unique clonotypes was divided by the size of the smaller repertoire. Repertoire richness was assessed with RTK rarefaction, the Chao1 estimator, and Recon v2.1 estimates of unobserved clonotypes. OLGA was used to compute generation probabilities for all TCRbeta clonotypes that the gDNA method yielded from a handful of donors. Imported from immuneACCESS, the table was reduced by TCRdb to in-frame sequences with V and J called. These copies leave out some clones; in studies compared against another copy, an unresolved V gene accounts for under half, and the cause of the remainder is not known. That table furnishes V, J and clone size, whereas the DNA furnished D and trimming. Across this sample there are about 580,000 clones, with 98% seen only once. The ten largest clonotypes hold 0.3% of the sample.

CD8 naive samples consisted of CD45RO-negative cells that were positively selected for CCR7, yielding a CD45RA+CCR7+ population without TemRA cells. The donors were healthy, HIV-negative adults with no recently reported acute infections or vaccinations. Only Caucasian adults living in Nashville, Tennessee, USA were represented among the donors. Blood was obtained by leukapheresis, after which PBMCs were separated by Ficoll-Histopaque density gradient centrifugation and cryopreserved in liquid nitrogen vapor phase. Analytical flow cytometry was used to check the purity and quantity of every magnetically sorted T cell population. Genomic DNA was isolated from each sorted fraction and quantified by UV absorbance on a Nanodrop 2000c. Comment on this clone: The target of this receptor is not known. No base quality values were provided; no much bigger clone lies one nucleotide off.

Material: naive CD8+ T cells sorted from blood. The sample's cell subset or site label is to be understood as: CD45RA+CCR7+. The rearranged chain carries TRBV7-8 and TRBJ1-1, with the identity of the D gene unclear. The source of this sequence is a man under 40 in good health. The DNA sequence follows: TGTGCCAGCAGCTCGAGGACTCCCCCTTTTGGGACTGAAGCTTTCTTT. This sequence encodes CASSSRTPPFGTEAFF.